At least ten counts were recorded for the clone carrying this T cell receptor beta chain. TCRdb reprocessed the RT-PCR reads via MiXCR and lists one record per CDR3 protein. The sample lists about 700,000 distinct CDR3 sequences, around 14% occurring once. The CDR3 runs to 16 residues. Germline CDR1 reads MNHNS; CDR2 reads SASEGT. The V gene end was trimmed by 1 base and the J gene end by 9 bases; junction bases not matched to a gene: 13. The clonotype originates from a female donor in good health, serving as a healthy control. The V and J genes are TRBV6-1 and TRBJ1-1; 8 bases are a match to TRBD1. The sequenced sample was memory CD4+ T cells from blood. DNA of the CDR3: TGTGCCAGCAGTGAAGTCGGAGGAGGACAGGGTAGACAAGCTTTCTTT. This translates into CASSEVGGGQGRQAFF.